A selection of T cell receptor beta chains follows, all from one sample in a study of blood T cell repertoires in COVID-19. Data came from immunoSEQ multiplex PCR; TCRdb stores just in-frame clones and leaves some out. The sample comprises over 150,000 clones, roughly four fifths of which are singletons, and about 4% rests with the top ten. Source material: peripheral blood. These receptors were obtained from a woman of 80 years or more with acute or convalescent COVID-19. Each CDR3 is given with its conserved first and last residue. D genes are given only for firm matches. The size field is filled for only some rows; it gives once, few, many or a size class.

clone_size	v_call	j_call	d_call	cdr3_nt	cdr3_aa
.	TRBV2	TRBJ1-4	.	TGTGCCAGCAGTGAAGCCCATCAGGGTGAGAAACTGTTTTTT	CASSEAHQGEKLFF
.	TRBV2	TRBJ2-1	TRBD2	TGTGCCAGCAGGTGGGGGACTAGCGGGGGAGTCGGCAATGAGCAGTTCTTC	CASRWGTSGGVGNEQFF
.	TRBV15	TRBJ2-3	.	TGTGCCACCAGCAGAGGGGGCAGGTCCACAGATACGCAGTATTTT	CATSRGGRSTDTQYF
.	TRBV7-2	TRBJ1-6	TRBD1	TGTGCCAGCAGCTCTCAGGGGGCTAATTCACCCCTCCACTTT	CASSSQGANSPLHF
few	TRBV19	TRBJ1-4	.	TGTGCCAGTAGTATTGGGTCGCGGAATGAAAAACTGTTTTTT	CASSIGSRNEKLFF
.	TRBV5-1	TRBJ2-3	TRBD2	TGCGCCAGCAGCCCCGGGGGAGGGTCTAGCACAGATACGCAGTATTTT	CASSPGGGSSTDTQYF
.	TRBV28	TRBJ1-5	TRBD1	TGTGCCAGCAGTTTCACAGGGGGCCTGCCCCAGCATTTT	CASSFTGGLPQHF
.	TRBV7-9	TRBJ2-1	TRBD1	TGTGCCAGCAGCACCGGGACAGGGGGAATCAATGAGCAGTTCTTC	CASSTGTGGINEQFF
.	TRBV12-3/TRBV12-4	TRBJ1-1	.	TGTGCCAGCAGTTTATTAGGGGACACTGAAGCTTTCTTT	CASSLLGDTEAFF
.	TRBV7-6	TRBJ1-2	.	TGTGCCAGCAGCCAAACGGGGGGGAGCTATGGCTACACCTTC	CASSQTGGSYGYTF
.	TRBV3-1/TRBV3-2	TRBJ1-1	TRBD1	TGTGCCAGCAGCCCGGGACAGGCCCCGAACACTGAAGCTTTCTTT	CASSPGQAPNTEAFF
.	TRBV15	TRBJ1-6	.	TGTGCCACCAGCAGAGAACGGGGATCACCCCTCCACTTT	CATSRERGSPLHF
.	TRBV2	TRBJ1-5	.	TGTGCCAGCAGCCAACCCTTATCAAGGGGAAGTCAGCCCCAGCATTTT	CASSQPLSRGSQPQHF
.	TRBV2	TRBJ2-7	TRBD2	TGTGCCAGCAGTGAAGAAGCGGGGGGTAACTACGAGCAGTACTTC	CASSEEAGGNYEQYF
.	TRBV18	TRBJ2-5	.	TGTGCCAGCTCACCACCGGCCAAGGGGAACCAAGAGACCCAGTACTTC	CASSPPAKGNQETQYF
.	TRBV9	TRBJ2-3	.	TGTGCCAGCGGAGGGACAGCAACAGATACGCAGTATTTT	CASGGTATDTQYF
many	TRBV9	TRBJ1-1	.	TGTGCCAGCAGCCCGATACCGGGACGGTCGACGGGGGACACTGAAGCTTTCTTT	CASSPIPGRSTGDTEAFF
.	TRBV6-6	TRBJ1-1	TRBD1	TGTGCCAGCACTCTCAACAGGGGGTTAACTGAAGCTTTCTTT	CASTLNRGLTEAFF
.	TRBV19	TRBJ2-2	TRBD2	TGTGCCAGTAGTCCGACTAGCGGCTACACCGGGGAGCTGTTTTTT	CASSPTSGYTGELFF
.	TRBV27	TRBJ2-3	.	TGTGCCAGCAAAAATATAGGGGGAAGTGGCACAGATACGCAGTATTTT	CASKNIGGSGTDTQYF
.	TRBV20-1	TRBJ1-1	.	TGCAGTGCTAGTGCAGGAAACACTGAAGCTTTCTTT	CSASAGNTEAFF
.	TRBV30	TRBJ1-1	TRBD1	TGTGCCGGACTGACAGGGGTGTTGAACACTGAAGCTTTCTTT	CAGLTGVLNTEAFF
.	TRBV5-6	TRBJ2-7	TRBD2	TGTGCCAGCAGCTTGGTTTGGCCATCTAGCGGGGGTACCTACGAGCAGTACTTC	CASSLVWPSSGGTYEQYF
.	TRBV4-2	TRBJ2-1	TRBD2	TGTGCCAGCAGCCAAGTGCGGGGGGGCCTATATGAGCAGTTCTTC	CASSQVRGGLYEQFF
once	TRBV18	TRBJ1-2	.	TGTGCCAGCTCACCGCGACAGACCTATGGCTACACCTTC	CASSPRQTYGYTF
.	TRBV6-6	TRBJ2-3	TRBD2	TGTGCCAGCAGCCTTCGGACTAGCGGCCCTAGAGATACGCAGTATTTT	CASSLRTSGPRDTQYF
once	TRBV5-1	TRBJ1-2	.	TGCGCCAGCAGCGGAAGGACAGCGAGTCCCTATGGCTACACCTTC	CASSGRTASPYGYTF
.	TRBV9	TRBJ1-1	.	TGTGCCAGCAGCACCAGGACAAGCAGCAACACTGAAGCTTTCTTT	CASSTRTSSNTEAFF
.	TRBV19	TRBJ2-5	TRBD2	TGTGCCAGTTCTAGCGGGGGGGAGACCCAGTACTTC	CASSSGGETQYF
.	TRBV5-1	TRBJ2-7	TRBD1	TGCGCCAGCAGCTTGACAGGGGACTACGAGCAGTACTTC	CASSLTGDYEQYF
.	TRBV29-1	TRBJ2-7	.	TGCAGCGTTGGCAGAAACTCCTACGAGCAGTACTTC	CSVGRNSYEQYF
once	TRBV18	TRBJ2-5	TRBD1	TGTGCCAGCTCGGCCCCCGGGACAGGGTACGAGACCCAGTACTTC	CASSAPGTGYETQYF
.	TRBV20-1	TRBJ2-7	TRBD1	TGCAGTGCTAGTCCCCCGGGACAGAGTACCTACGAGCAGTACTTC	CSASPPGQSTYEQYF
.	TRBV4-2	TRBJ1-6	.	TGTGCCAGCAGCCAAGAACGGAGAAGCTCCTATAATTCACCCCTCCACTTT	CASSQERRSSYNSPLHF
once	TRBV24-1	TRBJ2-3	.	TGTGCCACCAGTGATCCCAGGGGTGTTAGGCCAGATACGCAGTATTTT	CATSDPRGVRPDTQYF
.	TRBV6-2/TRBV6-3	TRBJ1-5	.	TGTGCCAGCAGTCCGCAGGGTAGCAATCAGCCCCAGCATTTT	CASSPQGSNQPQHF
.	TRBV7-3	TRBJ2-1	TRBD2	TGTGCCAGCAGCTTAATAGCGGGGGGGCCTAATGAGCAGTTCTTC	CASSLIAGGPNEQFF
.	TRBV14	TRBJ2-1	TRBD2	TGTGCCAGCAGCCAAGGTAGCGGGAGAATAAGGGGGGATGAGCAGTTCTTC	CASSQGSGRIRGDEQFF
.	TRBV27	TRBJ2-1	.	TGTGCCAGCAGTTTAACAGTTAGAAATGAGCAGTTCTTC	CASSLTVRNEQFF
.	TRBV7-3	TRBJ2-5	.	TGTGCCAGCAGCCTAAATGCTGGCAGGACAAACGGGGAGACCCAGTACTTC	CASSLNAGRTNGETQYF
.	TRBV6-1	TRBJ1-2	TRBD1	TGTGCCAGCAGTGAAGGGACAGGGGGCCACTATGGCTACACCTTC	CASSEGTGGHYGYTF
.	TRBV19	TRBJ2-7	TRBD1	TGTGCCAGTAGACCCGGGACAGGGGGTTCCCTTCCCTACGAGCAGTACTTC	CASRPGTGGSLPYEQYF
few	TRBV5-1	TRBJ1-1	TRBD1	TGCGCCAGCACTCAGGGGGTATCCGTGAACACTGAAGCTTTCTTT	CASTQGVSVNTEAFF
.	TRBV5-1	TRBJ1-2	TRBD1	TGCGCCAGCAGCCAAGGGACAGGGGGCGCGAGGGGCTACACCTTC	CASSQGTGGARGYTF